This T cell receptor beta chain was identified during a study of T cells after yellow fever vaccination. Findings and caveats of the study: A secondary response was less intense yet reached its peak sooner, at day 5 versus 15.

Conversion of TCR transcripts into cDNA relied on 5'RACE template switching, which added a universal primer site and UMIs. TCRdb called the 5' RACE reads again in MiXCR, with one record for every CDR3 protein. The table shows 300,000 to 400,000 distinct CDR3 sequences, with 8.5% to 10% occurring only once. This clonotype was observed a few times. Its antigen is not identified. This clonotype originated in a man aged 18 to 29 who received the YFV17D yellow fever vaccine. The material was PBMCs, obtained on the day of the first yellow fever vaccination.

CDR3 DNA: TGCGCCAGCAGCCAACCGGGACAGGTATTCCACGAGCAGTACTTC. Protein: CASSQPGQVFHEQYF. The chain carries TRBV4-1 and TRBJ2-7; 8 bases fit TRBD1. This CDR3 is 15 amino acids long. Losses at the gene ends were 2 bases for V and 5 bases for J; bases not matched to a gene: 8. CDR1 is MGHRA and CDR2 is YSYEKL in the germline V gene.